Each of the 3 T cell receptor beta chains below was sequenced from the same sample in a study of technical replicates of blood from a few donors. Sequenced by immunoSEQ multiplex PCR; TCRdb stores in-frame clones only, minus some. Here the sample spans around 79,000 clones, more than 90% being singletons. The sequenced sample consisted of T cells isolated from PBMCs. The receptors here all came from a human donor in good health. Some clones in this sample may be carry-over from other donors' samples.

The chain links TRBV5-6 to TRBJ1-2; weak D call: TRBD1 (5 bases). This CDR3 comprises 14 residues. Trimming cost V 1 base and J 6 bases, with 13 bases left between them. Germline CDR1 and CDR2: SGHDT and YYEEEE. This CDR3 is CASSLLSPGNGYTF. Here the CDR3 DNA reads TGTGCCAGCAGCTTGCTAAGCCCAGGGAATGGCTACACCTTC. The full variable domain, in which reference TRBV5-6 and TRBJ1-2 provide the parts outside the CDR3, is DAGVTQSPTHLIKTRGQQVTLRCSPKSGHDTVSWYQQALGQGPQFIFQYYEEEERQRGNFPDRFSGHQFPNYSSELNVNALLLGDSALYLCASSLLSPGNGYTFGSGTRLTVV.

For the CDR3, the DNA is TGTGCCAGCAGTCAGGACAGGGGGCAAGGGTACACCTTC. Its translation: CASSQDRGQGYTF. The chain employs TRBV25-1 and TRBJ1-2; 11 nucleotides match TRBD1. Trimming at V came to 5 bases and at J to 11 bases, leaving 7 bases not matched to a gene. The CDR3 is made up of 13 amino acids. Germline loops: CDR1 MGHDK, CDR2 SYGVNS.

The chain joins TRBV6-6 to TRBJ2-1, with TRBD2 matching 12 bases. The CDR3 loop spans 16 amino acids. V was pared by 2 bases and J by 4 bases, with 3 bases of the junction left unmatched. CDR1 is MNHNY, CDR2 SVGAGI, per germline (reference sequence). The CDR3 here is CASSYELAGGYNEQFF. For the CDR3, the DNA is TGTGCCAGCAGTTACGAGCTAGCGGGAGGGTACAATGAGCAGTTCTTC.